Below, 3 T cell receptor beta chains from the same sample are listed, as sequenced in a study of lymphopenia after photon versus proton radiotherapy (dated by TCRdb to about 2019). Libraries came from the immunoSEQ multiplex PCR assay. Not all clones reach the TCRdb copy of this immuneACCESS table, which keeps in-frame sequences only. Checked studies attribute under half of the gap to unresolved V genes and leave the rest unexplained. The sample records roughly 67,000 clones, approximately 91% of which are singletons. The ten biggest clones cover about 3.1% of the sample. The source material was peripheral blood, sampled from a patient treated with photon-based radiotherapy. The receptors come from a woman in her 70s with pancreatic cancer.

This clone was recorded once. The V call is TRBV10-2, the J call TRBJ1-3; no firm D call. V lost 4 bases, J lost 2 bases, and 12 bases lay in between. Germline V CDR1 and CDR2: WSHSY, SAAADI. There are 15 residues in the CDR3. The CDR3 sequence is CASSVGTKPGNTIYF. CDR3 nucleotide sequence: TGCGCCAGCAGTGTCGGTACGAAACCTGGAAACACCATATATTTT.

The chain uses TRBV11-2 and TRBJ1-5; no clear D gene. Germline-derived CDR1 and CDR2 are SGHAT and FQNNGV. Trimming removed 0 bases from V and 7 bases from J, with 7 bases in between. There are 13 residues in the CDR3. CDR3: CASSLERHQPQHF. The CDR3, as DNA: TGTGCCAGCAGCTTAGAACGGCACCAGCCCCAGCATTTT.

Notes on this clone: An end of the junction does not agree with germline; a read error may underlie this. V usage is TRBV7-2 and J usage is TRBJ1-1, with 9 bases that match TRBD1. This CDR3 spans 11 amino acids. Germline V gene sequence: CDR1 SGHTA, CDR2 FQGNSA. CDR3 bases: TGTGCCAGCAGCTCTCGGGACAGGGTCTTTTTT. It yields the protein CASSSRDRVFF.